This T cell receptor beta chain was sequenced in a study of cytomegalovirus exposure and HLA in healthy donors. The V segment lost 6 bases and the J segment 1 base; nucleotides outside the gene matches: 14. From germline, CDR1 is SNHLY and CDR2 FYNNEI. The CDR3 runs 18 residues. This clone occurred once. Its antigen is still unknown. Findings and caveats of the study: Rarity characterized most TCR sequences, yet some public TCRs appeared in many donors. It emerged from a later analysis that several of the most significant clusters appeared to be linked to common viral pathogens.

The PCR contained 60 Vbeta and 13 Jbeta primers. Method: immunoSEQ multiplex PCR; TCRdb's copy keeps in-frame clones and lacks some. The sample lists over 150,000 clones, 70% to 85% seen once, with 3.7% in the top ten. The rearrangement joins TRBV2 to TRBJ1-3; 8 bases are a match to TRBD1. The sequencing input was PBMCs. This clonotype originated in a man aged 30-40 years in good health and CMV-seropositive. The CDR3 bases are TGTGCCAGCAGGCCAACAGGGGGGTCGGGGTCGTCTGGAAACACCATATATTTT. The encoded protein is CASRPTGGSGSSGNTIYF.